These T cell receptor beta chains were read from a single sample in a study of T cells after yellow fever vaccination. Via MiXCR, TCRdb re-called the 5' RACE reads, giving one row per CDR3 protein. In the table there are 550,000 to 750,000 distinct CDR3 sequences, approximately 15% of which are singletons. Here the sequenced sample was PBMCs, taken on the day of the yellow fever booster vaccination. Every receptor here comes from a man aged 25-45 years who received the YFV17D yellow fever vaccine. The CDR3 runs from the conserved cysteine through the conserved F or W. Each record gives: V gene, J gene, CDR3 protein.

v_gene: TRBV7-9
j_gene: TRBJ2-7
CDR3aa: CASSQGLAGGRYEQYF

v_gene: TRBV6-2/TRBV6-3
j_gene: TRBJ2-2
CDR3aa: CASSNRDRVTGELFF

v_gene: TRBV11-1
j_gene: TRBJ2-5
CDR3aa: CASSFSRSIQETQYF

v_gene: TRBV27
j_gene: TRBJ1-5
CDR3aa: CASSTGGGILSNQPQHF

v_gene: TRBV20-1
j_gene: TRBJ1-6
CDR3aa: CSARDLANGLNSPLHF

v_gene: TRBV7-2
j_gene: TRBJ2-5
CDR3aa: CASSSARLAGLETQYF

v_gene: TRBV6-2/TRBV6-3
j_gene: TRBJ2-1
CDR3aa: CASSYLSGGAEQFF

v_gene: TRBV27
j_gene: TRBJ2-1
CDR3aa: CASSFGLAGETSYNEQFF

v_gene: TRBV4-3
j_gene: TRBJ2-3
CDR3aa: CASSQKQPPTSAGTDTQYF

v_gene: TRBV20-1
j_gene: TRBJ1-5
CDR3aa: CSAGRTSRDQPQHF

v_gene: TRBV20-1
j_gene: TRBJ1-1
CDR3aa: CSASYGVDIVAFF

v_gene: TRBV28
j_gene: TRBJ2-7
CDR3aa: CASSSLAGESEQYF

v_gene: TRBV20-1
j_gene: TRBJ2-1
CDR3aa: CCAREDSSGSVNEQFF

v_gene: TRBV5-1
j_gene: TRBJ2-7
CDR3aa: CASSPGVAYEQYF

v_gene: TRBV7-8
j_gene: TRBJ2-7
CDR3aa: CASSHRDNPYEQYF

v_gene: TRBV12-3/TRBV12-4
j_gene: TRBJ2-3
CDR3aa: CASSLAGVPPDTQYF

v_gene: TRBV7-8
j_gene: TRBJ1-3
CDR3aa: CASSPRLSGRVSGNTIYF

v_gene: TRBV4-3
j_gene: TRBJ2-3
CDR3aa: CASSLRVTTDTQYF

v_gene: TRBV7-9
j_gene: TRBJ2-2
CDR3aa: CASSLTRGANRELFF

v_gene: TRBV5-1
j_gene: TRBJ1-3
CDR3aa: CASSEAVSGNTIYF

v_gene: TRBV6-1
j_gene: TRBJ2-5
CDR3aa: CATVDRKGQETQYF

v_gene: TRBV6-2/TRBV6-3
j_gene: TRBJ2-5
CDR3aa: CASSTEETQYF

v_gene: TRBV5-4
j_gene: TRBJ2-1
CDR3aa: CASSSSREQFF

v_gene: TRBV20-1
j_gene: TRBJ2-5
CDR3aa: CSALNRQLETQYF

v_gene: TRBV10-3
j_gene: TRBJ1-2
CDR3aa: CAISDRGYGYTF

v_gene: TRBV7-6
j_gene: TRBJ2-5
CDR3aa: CASSSTLQETQYF

v_gene: TRBV13
j_gene: TRBJ2-5
CDR3aa: CASSFQGLEEETQYF

v_gene: TRBV29-1
j_gene: TRBJ2-1
CDR3aa: CSVRGAGTTKNNEQFF

v_gene: TRBV29-1
j_gene: TRBJ2-1
CDR3aa: CSVPLLAGRYNEQFF

v_gene: TRBV12-3/TRBV12-4
j_gene: TRBJ2-3
CDR3aa: CASTLTSGLPSTDTQYF

v_gene: TRBV7-9
j_gene: TRBJ2-1
CDR3aa: CASSLTGTSGNEQFF

v_gene: TRBV4-3
j_gene: TRBJ2-1
CDR3aa: CASSQESKSGNYNEQFF

v_gene: TRBV29-1
j_gene: TRBJ2-5
CDR3aa: CSVDRHSQETQYF

v_gene: TRBV28
j_gene: TRBJ2-3
CDR3aa: CASSGAGVKAPYDTQYF

v_gene: TRBV6-2/TRBV6-3
j_gene: TRBJ2-7
CDR3aa: CASSFRPSRGPAPVEF

v_gene: TRBV7-2
j_gene: TRBJ2-7
CDR3aa: CASSFHSNEQYF

v_gene: TRBV5-1
j_gene: TRBJ2-5
CDR3aa: CASSLGPTGSQETQYF

v_gene: TRBV20-1
j_gene: TRBJ2-5
CDR3aa: CSARVAGGLETQYF

v_gene: TRBV7-8
j_gene: TRBJ2-1
CDR3aa: CASSPLLRRGDNEQFF

v_gene: TRBV12-3/TRBV12-4
j_gene: TRBJ2-7
CDR3aa: CASSLPGSNLGEQYF

v_gene: TRBV7-2
j_gene: TRBJ2-2
CDR3aa: CASSLRDIPGELFF

v_gene: TRBV28
j_gene: TRBJ2-3
CDR3aa: CASSRSGRADTQYF

v_gene: TRBV10-2
j_gene: TRBJ2-4
CDR3aa: CASSAPKNIQYF

v_gene: TRBV20-1
j_gene: TRBJ2-7
CDR3aa: CSARDEGDRAYEQYF

v_gene: TRBV19
j_gene: TRBJ2-3
CDR3aa: CASRRQSTDTQYF

v_gene: TRBV4-3
j_gene: TRBJ2-1
CDR3aa: CASSPGPWEASEQFF

v_gene: TRBV12-3/TRBV12-4
j_gene: TRBJ2-1
CDR3aa: CASSLTGVFNEQFF

v_gene: TRBV20-1
j_gene: TRBJ2-1
CDR3aa: CSAPRGGLFNEQFF

v_gene: TRBV12-3/TRBV12-4
j_gene: TRBJ1-1
CDR3aa: CASSSGGITEAFF

v_gene: TRBV7-2
j_gene: TRBJ1-4
CDR3aa: CASSLGMVGFNEKLFF

v_gene: TRBV25-1
j_gene: TRBJ1-1
CDR3aa: CASRTLNTEAFF